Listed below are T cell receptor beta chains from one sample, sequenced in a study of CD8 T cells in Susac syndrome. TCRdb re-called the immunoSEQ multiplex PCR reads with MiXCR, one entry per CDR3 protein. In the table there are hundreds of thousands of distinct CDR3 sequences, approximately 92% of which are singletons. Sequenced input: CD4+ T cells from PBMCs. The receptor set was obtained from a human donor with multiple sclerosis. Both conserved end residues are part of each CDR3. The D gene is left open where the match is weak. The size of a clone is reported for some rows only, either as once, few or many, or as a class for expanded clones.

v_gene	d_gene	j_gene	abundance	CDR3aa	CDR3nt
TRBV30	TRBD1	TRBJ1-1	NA	CAWSRTGGTEAFF	TGTGCCTGGAGTCGGACAGGGGGCACTGAAGCTTTCTTT
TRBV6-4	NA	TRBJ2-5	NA	CASSALPGETQYF	TGTGCCAGCAGTGCCCTACCAGGGGAGACCCAGTACTTC
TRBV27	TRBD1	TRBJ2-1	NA	CARPGQGRNEQFF	TGTGCCAGACCGGGACAGGGTAGGAATGAGCAGTTCTTC
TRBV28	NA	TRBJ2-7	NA	CASSSPGASSYEQYF	TGTGCCAGCAGTTCGCCGGGGGCCAGCTCCTACGAGCAGTACTTC
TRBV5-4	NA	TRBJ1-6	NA	CASSFPGDSPLHF	TGTGCCAGCAGCTTCCCGGGAGATTCACCCCTCCACTTT
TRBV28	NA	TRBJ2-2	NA	CASSLTMGWTGELFF	TGTGCCAGCAGTCTGACCATGGGTTGGACCGGGGAGCTGTTTTTT
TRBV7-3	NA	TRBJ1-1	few	CASSLGPLGTEAFF	TGTGCCAGCAGCTTGGGTCCCCTGGGCACTGAAGCTTTCTTT
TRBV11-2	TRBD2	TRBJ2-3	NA	CASSFGLAGDDTQYF	TGTGCCAGCAGCTTTGGACTAGCGGGAGATGATACGCAGTATTTT
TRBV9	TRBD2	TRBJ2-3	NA	CASSAGTSGTDTQYF	TGTGCCAGCAGCGCGGGGACTAGCGGCACAGATACGCAGTATTTT
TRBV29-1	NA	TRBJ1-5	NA	CSVGDPSGNQPQHF	TGCAGCGTTGGGGACCCTTCCGGCAATCAGCCCCAGCATTTT
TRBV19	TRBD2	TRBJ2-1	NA	CASSVSGGIHGEQFF	TGTGCCAGTAGTGTCAGCGGGGGTATCCATGGTGAGCAGTTCTTC
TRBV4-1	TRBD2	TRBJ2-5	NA	CASSPMGGGLETQYF	TGCGCCAGCAGCCCCATGGGGGGGGGTTTGGAGACCCAGTACTTC
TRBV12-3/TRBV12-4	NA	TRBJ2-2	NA	CASSLGRVTGELFF	TGTGCCAGCAGCCTTGGCCGGGTCACCGGGGAGCTGTTTTTT
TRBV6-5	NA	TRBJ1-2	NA	CASSYLGTTVDFYGYTF	TGTGCCAGCAGTTACCTGGGGACCACTGTTGACTTCTATGGCTACACCTTC
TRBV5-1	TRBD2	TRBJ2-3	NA	CASSLLAGEIDTQYF	TGCGCCAGCAGCTTACTAGCGGGGGAGATAGATACGCAGTATTTT
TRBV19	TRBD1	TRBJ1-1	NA	CASSSNPGGYSEAFF	TGTGCCAGTAGCTCTAATCCAGGGGGTTACTCTGAAGCTTTCTTT
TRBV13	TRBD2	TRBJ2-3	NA	CASSREGSAGASTDTQYF	TGTGCCAGCAGCCGGGAGGGGAGCGCGGGGGCCAGCACAGATACGCAGTATTTT
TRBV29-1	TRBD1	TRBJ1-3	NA	CSVPRPGTESSGNTIYF	TGCAGCGTTCCCCGGCCCGGGACAGAGAGCTCTGGAAACACCATATATTTT
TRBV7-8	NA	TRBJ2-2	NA	CASSASGAARNGELFF	TGTGCCAGCAGCGCCTCGGGGGCCGCCAGGAATGGGGAGCTGTTTTTT
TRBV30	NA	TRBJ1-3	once	CAWSPPFYGSGNTIYF	TGTGCCTGGAGTCCACCGTTCTACGGCTCTGGAAACACCATATATTTT
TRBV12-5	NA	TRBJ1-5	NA	CASGLSPPTGQPQHF	TGTGCTAGTGGTTTGTCTCCACCTACGGGGCAGCCCCAGCATTTT
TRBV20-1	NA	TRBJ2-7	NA	CSAKVGRSQYF	TGCAGTGCTAAGGTGGGACGCTCGCAGTACTTC
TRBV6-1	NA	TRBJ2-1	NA	CASSLGAPSSYNEQFF	TGTGCCAGCAGCCTCGGAGCGCCCAGCTCCTACAATGAGCAGTTCTTC
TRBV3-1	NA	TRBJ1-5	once	CASSQSPGNSNQPQHF	TGTGCCAGCAGCCAAAGTCCCGGGAATAGCAATCAGCCCCAGCATTTT
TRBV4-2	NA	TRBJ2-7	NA	CASSQVGRTGGYEQYF	TGTGCCAGCAGCCAAGTTGGTCGCACCGGGGGCTACGAGCAGTACTTC
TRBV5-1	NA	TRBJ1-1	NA	CASREDGEAFF	TGCGCCAGCAGAGAGGACGGAGAAGCTTTCTTT
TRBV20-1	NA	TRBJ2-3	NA	CSASLPSSGDTQYF	TGCAGTGCTAGTCTCCCCAGCTCGGGAGATACGCAGTATTTT
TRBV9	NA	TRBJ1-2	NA	CASSPQDGYTF	TGTGCCAGCAGCCCTCAGGATGGCTACACCTTC
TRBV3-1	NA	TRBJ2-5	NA	CASSHEAVETQYF	TGTGCCAGCAGCCACGAAGCGGTGGAGACCCAGTACTTC
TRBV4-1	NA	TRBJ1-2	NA	CASSQDQVRVGGGTNYGYTF	TGCGCCAGCAGCCAAGATCAGGTCCGGGTCGGCGGGGGAACTAACTATGGCTACACCTTC
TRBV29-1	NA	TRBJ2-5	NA	CSVGHRQQETQYF	TGCAGCGTGGGTCACAGGCAGCAAGAGACCCAGTACTTC
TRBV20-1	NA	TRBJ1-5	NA	CSASGWGSNQPQHF	TGCAGTGCTAGTGGCTGGGGCAGCAATCAGCCCCAGCATTTT
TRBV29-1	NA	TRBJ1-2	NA	CSVGGGAPTANYGYTF	TGCAGCGTTGGGGGGGGTGCCCCGACCGCTAACTATGGCTACACCTTC
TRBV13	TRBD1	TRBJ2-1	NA	CASSRQGAHNEQFF	TGTGCCAGCAGCCGACAGGGGGCACACAATGAGCAGTTCTTC
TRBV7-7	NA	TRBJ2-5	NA	CASTPQETQYF	TGTGCCAGTACCCCTCAAGAGACCCAGTACTTC
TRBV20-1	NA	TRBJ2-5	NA	CSAPWQETQYF	TGCAGTGCTCCCTGGCAAGAGACCCAGTACTTC
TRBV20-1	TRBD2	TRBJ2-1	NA	CSAIAGADEQFF	TGCAGTGCCATAGCGGGGGCGGATGAGCAGTTCTTC
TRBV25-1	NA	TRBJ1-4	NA	CASSAPRAGLNEKLFF	TGTGCCAGCAGTGCACCCAGAGCAGGCCTTAATGAAAAACTGTTTTTT
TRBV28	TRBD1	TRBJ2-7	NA	CASSSWTGGSYEQYF	TGTGCCAGCAGTTCGTGGACAGGTGGATCCTACGAGCAGTACTTC
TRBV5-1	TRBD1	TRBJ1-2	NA	CASSLGTGPGYTF	TGCGCCAGCAGCTTGGGGACAGGGCCGGGCTACACCTTC
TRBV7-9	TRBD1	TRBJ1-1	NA	CASSAPGQGVNTEAFF	TGTGCCAGCAGCGCCCCGGGACAGGGGGTGAACACTGAAGCTTTCTTT
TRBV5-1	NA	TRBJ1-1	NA	CASSLGWPPTHTEAFF	TGCGCCAGCAGCTTGGGCTGGCCCCCCACACACACTGAAGCTTTCTTT
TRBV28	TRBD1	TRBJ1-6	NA	CASSFNRGSYNSPLHF	TGTGCCAGCAGTTTCAACAGGGGGTCCTATAATTCACCCCTCCACTTT
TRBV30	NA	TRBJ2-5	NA	CAWRIQPQETQYF	TGTGCCTGGAGGATACAGCCCCAAGAGACCCAGTACTTC
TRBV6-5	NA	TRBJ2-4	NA	CASRDLRRMNIQYF	TGTGCCAGCAGGGACCTCAGGAGGATGAACATTCAGTACTTC
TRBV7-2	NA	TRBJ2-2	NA	CASSSSTTGELFF	TGTGCCAGCAGCTCAAGTACCACCGGGGAGCTGTTTTTT
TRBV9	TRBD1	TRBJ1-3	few	CASSPGGGNTIYF	TGTGCCAGCAGTCCAGGGGGCGGAAACACCATATATTTT
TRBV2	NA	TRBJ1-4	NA	CASRQPNEKLFF	TGTGCCAGCAGGCAGCCTAATGAAAAACTGTTTTTT
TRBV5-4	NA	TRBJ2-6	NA	CASSLSQGKSSGANVLTF	TGTGCCAGCAGCTTGAGTCAGGGGAAGAGCTCTGGGGCCAACGTCCTGACTTTC
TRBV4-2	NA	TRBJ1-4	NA	CASSTRQVQTNEKLFF	TGTGCCAGCAGCACCAGACAGGTCCAAACTAATGAAAAACTGTTTTTT
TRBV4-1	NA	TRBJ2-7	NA	CASSRRSILGSYEQYF	TGCGCCAGCAGCCGCCGATCGATCCTGGGCTCCTACGAGCAGTACTTC
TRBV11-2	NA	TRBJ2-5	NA	CASSLDRGAGPQETQYF	TGTGCCAGCAGCTTAGATCGCGGCGCGGGGCCACAAGAGACCCAGTACTTC
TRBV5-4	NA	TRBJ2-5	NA	CASSRELGQETQYF	TGTGCCAGCAGTCGGGAATTGGGGCAAGAGACCCAGTACTTC